These T cell receptor beta chains were read from a single sample in a study of control samples from healthy donors and cancer patients. Generated by immunoSEQ multiplex PCR, the TCRdb table keeps only in-frame clones and is missing some. The sample includes 70,000 to 100,000 clones, about nine tenths seen only once; the top ten take approximately 15%. The sample was blood. All receptors come from a man aged 45-60 years in good health. The CDR3 runs from the conserved cysteine through the conserved F or W. A D gene is named only where the DNA matches it firmly. The size field is filled for only some rows; it gives once, few, many or a size class.

>.|TRBV18|.|TRBJ1-2
TGTGCCAGCTCACCGAAACAGGGTGAGGGCTACACCTTC
CASSPKQGEGYTF
>.|TRBV19|.|TRBJ1-5
TGTGCCAGTAGTATAGCTCAAAGAGGTAAGCAGCCCCAGCATTTT
CASSIAQRGKQPQHF
>.|TRBV25-1|.|TRBJ1-1
TGTGCCAGCAGTGAGGATAAGCTCTTGAACACTGAAGCTTTCTTT
CASSEDKLLNTEAFF
>.|TRBV19|.|TRBJ2-7
TGTGCCAGCAGTATAGGCTACCCTTCAGGGACCGAGCAGTACTTC
CASSIGYPSGTEQYF
>few|TRBV24-1|.|TRBJ1-3
TGTGCCACCAGTGACGAACAACGCTCTGGAAACACCATATATTTT
CATSDEQRSGNTIYF
>.|TRBV6-5|TRBD1|TRBJ2-6
TGTGCCAGCACCCGGACAGGGAGAGGGGCCAACGTCCTGACTTTC
CASTRTGRGANVLTF
>.|TRBV29-1|.|TRBJ1-1
TGCAGCATCCTTTTCGGACAGCTGAACACTGAAGCTTTCTTT
CSILFGQLNTEAFF
>once|TRBV6-5|TRBD1|TRBJ1-1
TGTGCCAGCAGTCCGAAACAGGGGGCAGACACTGAAGCTTTCTTT
CASSPKQGADTEAFF
>.|TRBV7-2|.|TRBJ1-1
TGTGCCAGCAGCTTAGGCCCCATGAACACTGAAGCTTTCTTT
CASSLGPMNTEAFF
>.|TRBV4-2|.|TRBJ2-2
TGTGCCAGCAGCCCCCTAAGGGGTAGGTCCGGGGAGCTGTTTTTT
CASSPLRGRSGELFF
>.|TRBV6-6|.|TRBJ2-3
TGTGCCAGCAGTTCGGGGTCTAGCACAGATACGCAGTATTTT
CASSSGSSTDTQYF
>.|TRBV4-3|.|TRBJ1-5
TGCGCCAGCAGCCAAGGGGACAATCAGCCCCAGCATTTT
CASSQGDNQPQHF
>.|TRBV6-1|TRBD1|TRBJ1-2
TGTGCCAGCAGTGAAACAGGGGCCTATGGCTACACCTTC
CASSETGAYGYTF
>few|TRBV2|.|TRBJ1-1
TGTGCCAGCAAAATGGAGGAACACCACACTGAAGCTTTCTTT
CASKMEEHHTEAFF
>.|TRBV10-3|.|TRBJ2-2
TGTGCCATCAGTGAGTCGTTAAGCGGGGAGCTGTTTTTT
CAISESLSGELFF
>.|TRBV6-6|.|TRBJ2-7
TGTGCCAGCAGTTATTCGGACGGTTACGAGCAGTACTTC
CASSYSDGYEQYF
>.|TRBV6-5|.|TRBJ1-1
TGTGCCAGCACAGAGACTCTGAACACTGAAGCTTTCTTT
CASTETLNTEAFF
>.|TRBV19|.|TRBJ1-6
TGTGCCAGTAGTATGCGCACCTCCGGTTCACCCCTCCACTTT
CASSMRTSGSPLHF
>once|TRBV4-2|TRBD2|TRBJ2-2
TGTGCCAGCGGACATAGCGGGGGGGCATCCGGGGAGCTGTTTTTT
CASGHSGGASGELFF
>.|TRBV7-2|TRBD1|TRBJ2-3
TGTGCCAGCAGCTTTCCCGGGACAGGGAGCACAGATACGCAGTATTTT
CASSFPGTGSTDTQYF
>.|TRBV2|.|TRBJ2-6
TGTGCCAGCAGGGACCCTGGGGCCAACGTCCTGACTTTC
CASRDPGANVLTF
>.|TRBV29-1|.|TRBJ2-1
TGCAGCGTTTACAGCTACAATGAGCAGTTCTTC
CSVYSYNEQFF
>.|TRBV6-5|TRBD1|TRBJ1-2
TGTGCCAGCACTATAGGGGGCCCCTATGGCTACACCTTC
CASTIGGPYGYTF
>.|TRBV5-8|TRBD1|TRBJ1-1
TGTGCCAGCAGGGAACCCGGGACAGGGGGGCTAGAAGCTTTCTTT
CASREPGTGGLEAFF
>.|TRBV6-5|.|TRBJ2-7
TGTGCCAGCAGTTACTCGTTGGGGGGATACGAGCAGTACTTC
CASSYSLGGYEQYF
>.|TRBV11-2|.|TRBJ2-5
TGTGCCAGCAGCTTAGATAGGGGGGGCGCAATGGAGACCCAGTACTTC
CASSLDRGGAMETQYF
>.|TRBV4-3|TRBD2|TRBJ2-5
TGCGCCAGCAGCAGACTAGCGGGGGGCCGTGGGGCCCAGTACTTC
CASSRLAGGRGAQYF
>few|TRBV27|.|TRBJ2-6
TGTGCCAGCAGTTTATCACCTGGGGCCAACGTCCTGACTTTC
CASSLSPGANVLTF
>.|TRBV7-2|.|TRBJ2-2
TGTGCCAGCAGCTTAGGGGCAATTGGCACCGGGGAGCTGTTTTTT
CASSLGAIGTGELFF
>few|TRBV5-6|TRBD1|TRBJ1-3
TGTGCCAGCAGTGGACAGGTGGGAAACACCATATATTTT
CASSGQVGNTIYF
>.|TRBV10-3|TRBD1|TRBJ2-2
TGTGCCATCAGTGAGTCGACCACAGGGGCCGGGGAGCTGTTTTTT
CAISESTTGAGELFF
>.|TRBV5-8|TRBD1|TRBJ1-1
TGTGCCAGCACCCTCGGACAGGCCCACACTGAAGCTTTCTTT
CASTLGQAHTEAFF
>.|TRBV2|TRBD1|TRBJ1-5
TGTGCCAGAGGGACAGGGGGTAATCAGCCCCAGCATTTT
CARGTGGNQPQHF
>.|TRBV5-1|.|TRBJ1-1
TGCGCCAGCAGCTTTGGCGGGGGATCGGCTGAAGCTTTCTTT
CASSFGGGSAEAFF
>.|TRBV6-2/TRBV6-3|.|TRBJ2-2
TGTGCCAGCAGTTACTCGAAGGCCAAAGGATCCGGGGAGCTGTTTTTT
CASSYSKAKGSGELFF
>.|TRBV9|TRBD1|TRBJ1-2
TGTGCCAGCAGACCCGGGACAGGGCCCTATGGCTACACCTTC
CASRPGTGPYGYTF
>.|TRBV5-1|.|TRBJ2-7
TGCGCCAGCAGCCTAATGGGAACAGGGATTGGGAGCGAGCAGTACTTC
CASSLMGTGIGSEQYF
>.|TRBV7-8|.|TRBJ2-3
TGTGCCAGCAGCTTAGGCAATGACTTGGAGCAGTATTTT
CASSLGNDLEQYF
>once|TRBV7-2|TRBD2|TRBJ2-4
TGTGCCAGCAGCTACTCAGGACTAGCGGGGGACCAAAACATTCAGTACTTC
CASSYSGLAGDQNIQYF
>.|TRBV6-1|.|TRBJ2-3
TGTGCCAGCAGTGATTTTTTACAGGATACGCAGTATTTT
CASSDFLQDTQYF
>.|TRBV7-2|.|TRBJ1-3
TGTGCCAGCAGCTTGTCAGGTTCTGGAAACACCATATATTTT
CASSLSGSGNTIYF
>.|TRBV4-1|.|TRBJ2-3
TGCGCCAGCAGCCAACCGGGTGCCAGGGGTAACACAGATACGCAGTATTTT
CASSQPGARGNTDTQYF
>.|TRBV4-3|TRBD1|TRBJ1-1
TGCGCCAGCGGAGGGACAGGGGGAGGGAGGCCTTTCTTT
CASGGTGGGRPFF
>.|TRBV27|.|TRBJ2-2
TGTGCCAGCAGCGGGACCCTACGGGCCGGGGAGCTGTTTTTT
CASSGTLRAGELFF
>.|TRBV6-5|TRBD1|TRBJ1-2
TGTGCCAGCAGTTTCCGGGACAGGGGCTATGGCTACACCTTC
CASSFRDRGYGYTF
>.|TRBV12-3/TRBV12-4|.|TRBJ1-1
TGTGCCAGCAACTTGGATACGAGTTTAGCTTTCTTT
CASNLDTSLAFF
>once|TRBV18|.|TRBJ1-5
TGTGCCAGCTCACGCCCGGGTCACAATCAGCCCCAGCATTTT
CASSRPGHNQPQHF
>once|TRBV7-2|.|TRBJ1-2
TGTGCCAGCAGCTTAGAAGGTCAAATATATGGCTACACCTTC
CASSLEGQIYGYTF
>.|TRBV9|TRBD1|TRBJ1-1
TGTGCCAGCAGCGAGGGGGCAAACACTGAAGCTTTCTTT
CASSEGANTEAFF
>once|TRBV4-2|.|TRBJ2-1
TGTGCCAGCAGCCTCCAGCCGGACCTCCAGGGGTACAATGAGCAGTTCTTC
CASSLQPDLQGYNEQFF
>.|TRBV30|.|TRBJ1-5
TGTGCCTGGAGTGCCTTGGAGGGCAGTCAGCCCCAGCATTTT
CAWSALEGSQPQHF
>.|TRBV7-2|.|TRBJ1-4
TGTGCCAGCAGCTTAGCGGTGGCAGAAAAACTGTTTTTT
CASSLAVAEKLFF
>.|TRBV19|.|TRBJ1-1
TGTGCCAGTGGAGAAGCCAGGGGAGCTTTCTTT
CASGEARGAFF
>.|TRBV29-1|.|TRBJ1-2
TGCAGCGTTCCGGGGACGGCTAACGGTGGCTACACCTTC
CSVPGTANGGYTF
>.|TRBV11-2|TRBD1|TRBJ1-6
TGTGCCAGCAGCTTTACCACCGGGACAGATGATTCACCCCTCCACTTT
CASSFTTGTDDSPLHF
>.|TRBV24-1|TRBD1|TRBJ1-1
TGTGCCACTACCGCCGGGACAGGGGGCACTGAAGCTTTCTTT
CATTAGTGGTEAFF
>.|TRBV2|TRBD1|TRBJ2-7
TGTGCCAGCAGTACCGGACCGAATACGGGACAGATCATTTACGAGCAGTACTTC
CASSTGPNTGQIIYEQYF
>.|TRBV12-5|.|TRBJ2-7
TGTGCTAGTGGCCCAGCCTTCGGGGGCTTCTACGAGCAGTACTTC
CASGPAFGGFYEQYF